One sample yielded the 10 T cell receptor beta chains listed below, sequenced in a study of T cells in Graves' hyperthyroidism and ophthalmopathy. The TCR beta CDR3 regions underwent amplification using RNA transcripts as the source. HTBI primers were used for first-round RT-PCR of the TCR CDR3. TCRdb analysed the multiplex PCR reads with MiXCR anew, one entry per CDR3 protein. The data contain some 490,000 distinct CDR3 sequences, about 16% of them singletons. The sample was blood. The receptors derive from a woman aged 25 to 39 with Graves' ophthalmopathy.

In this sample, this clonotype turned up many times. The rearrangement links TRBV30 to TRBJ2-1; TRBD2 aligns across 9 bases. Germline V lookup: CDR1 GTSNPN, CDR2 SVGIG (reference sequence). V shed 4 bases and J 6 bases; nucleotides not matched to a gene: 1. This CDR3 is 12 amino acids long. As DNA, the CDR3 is TGTGCCTGGACTAGCGGGATCAATGAGCAGTTCTTC. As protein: CAWTSGINEQFF.

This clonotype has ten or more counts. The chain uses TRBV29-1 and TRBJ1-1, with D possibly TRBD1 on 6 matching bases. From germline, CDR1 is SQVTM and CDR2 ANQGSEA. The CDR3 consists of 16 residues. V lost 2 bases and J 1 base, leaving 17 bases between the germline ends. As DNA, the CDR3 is TGCAGCGTTGAAACGGGGGGGGCAAGGAGGAACACTGAAGCTTTCTTT. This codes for CSVETGGARRNTEAFF. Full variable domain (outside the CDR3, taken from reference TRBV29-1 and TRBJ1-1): SAVISQKPSRDICQRGTSLTIQCQVDSQVTMMFWYRQQPGQSLTLIATANQGSEATYESGFVIDKFPISRPNLTFSTLTVSNMSPEDSSIYLCSVETGGARRNTEAFFGQGTRLTVV.

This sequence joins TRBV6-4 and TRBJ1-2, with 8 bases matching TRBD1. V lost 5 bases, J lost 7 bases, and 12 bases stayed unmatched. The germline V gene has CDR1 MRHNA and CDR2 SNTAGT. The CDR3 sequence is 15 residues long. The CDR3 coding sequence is TGTGCCAGCAGTCCCGGGACAGGAAAGTCGAGTGGCTACACCTTC. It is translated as CASSPGTGKSSGYTF.

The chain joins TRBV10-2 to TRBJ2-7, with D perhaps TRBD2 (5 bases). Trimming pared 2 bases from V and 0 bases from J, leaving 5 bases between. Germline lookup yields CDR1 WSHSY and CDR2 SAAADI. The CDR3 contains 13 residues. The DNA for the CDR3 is TGCGCCAGCAGTGAGACTAGCTCCTACGAGCAGTACTTC. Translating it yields CASSETSSYEQYF.

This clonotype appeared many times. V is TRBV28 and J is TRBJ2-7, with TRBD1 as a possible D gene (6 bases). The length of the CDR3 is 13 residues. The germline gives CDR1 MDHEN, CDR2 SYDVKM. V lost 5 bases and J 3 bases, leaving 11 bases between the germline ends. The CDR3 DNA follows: TGTGCCAGCAGTCTGGGACAAGTCTACGAGCAGTACTTC. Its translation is CASSLGQVYEQYF. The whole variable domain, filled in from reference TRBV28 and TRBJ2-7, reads DVKVTQSSRYLVKRTGEKVFLECVQDMDHENMFWYRQDPGLGLRLIYFSYDVKMKEKGDIPEGYSVSREKKERFSLILESASTNQTSMYLCASSLGQVYEQYFGPGTRLTVT.

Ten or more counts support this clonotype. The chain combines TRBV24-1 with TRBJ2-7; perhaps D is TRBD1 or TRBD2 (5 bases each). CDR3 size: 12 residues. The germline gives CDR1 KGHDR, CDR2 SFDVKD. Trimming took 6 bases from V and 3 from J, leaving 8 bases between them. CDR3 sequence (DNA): TGTGCCACCAGTTCTGGGGGCTACGAGCAGTACTTC. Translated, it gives CATSSGGYEQYF.

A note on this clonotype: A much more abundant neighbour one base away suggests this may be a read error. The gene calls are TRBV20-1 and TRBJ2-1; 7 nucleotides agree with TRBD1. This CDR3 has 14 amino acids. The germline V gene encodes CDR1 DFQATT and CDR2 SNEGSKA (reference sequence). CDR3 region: CSARIQGMGNEQSF. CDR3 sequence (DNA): TGCAGTGCTAGAATACAGGGGATGGGCAATGAGCAGTCCTTC.

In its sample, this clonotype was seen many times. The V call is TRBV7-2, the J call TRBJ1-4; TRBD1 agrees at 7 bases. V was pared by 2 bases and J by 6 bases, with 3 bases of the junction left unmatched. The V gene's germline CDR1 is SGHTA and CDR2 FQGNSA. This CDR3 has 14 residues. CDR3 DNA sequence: TGTGCCAGCAGCTTAATCACAGGGGATGAAAAACTGTTTTTT. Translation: CASSLITGDEKLFF. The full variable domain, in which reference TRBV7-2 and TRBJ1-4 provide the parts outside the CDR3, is GAGVSQSPSNKVTEKGKDVELRCDPISGHTALYWYRQSLGQGLEFLIYFQGNSAPDKSGLPSDRFSAERTGGSVSTLTIQRTQQEDSAVYLCASSLITGDEKLFFGSGTQLSVL.

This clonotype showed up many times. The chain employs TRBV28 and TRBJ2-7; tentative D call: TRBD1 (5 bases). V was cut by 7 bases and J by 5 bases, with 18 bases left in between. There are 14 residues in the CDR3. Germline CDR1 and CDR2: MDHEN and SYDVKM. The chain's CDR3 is CASTREGWGDEQYF. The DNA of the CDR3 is TGTGCCAGCACAAGGGAAGGGTGGGGCGACGAGCAGTACTTC.

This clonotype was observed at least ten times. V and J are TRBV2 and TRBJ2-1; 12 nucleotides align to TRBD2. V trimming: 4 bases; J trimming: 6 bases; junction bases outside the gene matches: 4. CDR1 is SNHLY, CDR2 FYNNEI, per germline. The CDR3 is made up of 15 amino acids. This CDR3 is CASSVRLAGANEQFF. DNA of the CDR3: TGTGCCAGCAGTGTTCGACTAGCGGGAGCCAATGAGCAGTTCTTC.